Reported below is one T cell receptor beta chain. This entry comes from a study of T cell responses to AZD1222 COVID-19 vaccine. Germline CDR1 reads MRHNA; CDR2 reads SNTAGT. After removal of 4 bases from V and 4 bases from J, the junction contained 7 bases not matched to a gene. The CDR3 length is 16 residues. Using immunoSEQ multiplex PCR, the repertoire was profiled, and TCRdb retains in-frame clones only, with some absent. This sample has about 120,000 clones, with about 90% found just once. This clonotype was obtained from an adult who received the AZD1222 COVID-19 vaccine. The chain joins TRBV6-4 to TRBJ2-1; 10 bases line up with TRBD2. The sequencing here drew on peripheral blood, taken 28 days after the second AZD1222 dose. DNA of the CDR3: TGTGCCAGCAGTGCCTCCGGGACTAGCGAGTACAATGAGCAGTTCTTC. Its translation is CASSASGTSEYNEQFF.